What follows are 4 T cell receptor beta chains derived from one specimen sequenced in a study of OX40 agonist ivuxolimab in advanced cancers. The assay was immunoSEQ multiplex PCR, and TCRdb's table has in-frame clones only and misses some. This sample has 70,000 to 95,000 clones, with roughly 94% found just once. Sample: CD4+ or CD8+ T cells sorted from blood, taken in a trial of the OX40 agonist ivuxolimab. The receptors were sampled from an adult with an advanced solid tumor such as melanoma, head and neck, liver or kidney cancer.

V is TRBV25-1 and J is TRBJ2-5; TRBD2 matches 13 bases. J lost 5 bases, V lost 4 bases, and 10 bases had no gene match. In germline, CDR1 is MGHDK, CDR2 SYGVNS. This CDR3 comprises 17 residues. For the CDR3, the DNA is TGTGCCAGCAGTGCCTCCGGACTAGCGGGAGTTTTGGAGACCCAGTACTTC. It translates to CASSASGLAGVLETQYF.

The V call is TRBV6-5, the J call TRBJ2-7, with D unresolved. Trimming removed 5 bases from V and 6 bases from J, with 8 bases in between. This CDR3 contains 11 residues. Germline V gives CDR1 MNHEY, CDR2 SVGAGI. The CDR3 spells CASSNEREQYF. In nucleotides, the CDR3 is TGTGCCAGCAGTAACGAGCGCGAGCAGTACTTC.

To note about this clone: Germline and junction disagree at one end, which may indicate a read error. The CDR3 sequence is CASSWREIYWDF. CDR3 coding DNA: TGTGCCAGCAGCTGGCGGGAGATTTACTGGGATTTT. The chain employs TRBV6-6 and TRBJ1-3, with no clear D. Germline assignment: CDR1 MNHNY and CDR2 SVGAGI (reference sequence). The CDR3 consists of 12 residues.

The chain recombines TRBV7-2 with TRBJ2-1; TRBD2 is a possible D gene (6 bases). The germline CDR1 and CDR2 sequences are SGHTA and FQGNSA. The CDR3 runs to 13 residues. Trimming pared 2 bases from V and 5 bases from J, leaving 7 bases between. The CDR3 coding sequence is TGTGCCAGCAGCTTAACTAGCCACAATGAGCAGTTCTTC. Translation: CASSLTSHNEQFF.